The clone carrying this TCR beta chain has only a few counts. PCR employed 60 Vbeta and 13 Jbeta primers. TCRdb keeps only in-frame clones here, not all; method: immunoSEQ multiplex PCR. The sample has roughly 110,000 clones; about four fifths are singletons. These data come from a study of cytomegalovirus exposure and HLA in healthy donors. The sequence was obtained from a woman between 18 and 30 years old in good health and CMV-seronegative. Material: PBMCs.

CDR3 loop: CASSYGTVAGEKLFF. In nucleotides, the CDR3 is TGTGCCAGCAGTTACGGGACAGTAGCCGGTGAAAAACTGTTTTTT. The rearrangement joins TRBV6-5 to TRBJ1-4; 7 bases align to TRBD1. Germline assignment: CDR1 MNHEY and CDR2 SVGAGI. V was clipped by 2 bases and J by 7 bases; unmatched bases: 7. The CDR3 contains 15 residues.